This record looks at one TCR beta chain sequence and its context. Its antigen is still unknown. This specimen comes from a study of T cells in Graves' hyperthyroidism and ophthalmopathy. Study-wide results and limits: From stable hyperthyroidism, ophthalmopathy was set apart by a 13 V-J model. With a median lead of approximately six months before onset, the model predicted ophthalmopathy. Most clonotypes that expanded in the thyroid above 0.001 also showed up in blood.

This CDR3 comprises 13 residues. With 6 bases removed from V and 4 bases from J, the gap between germline ends came to 12 bases. The germline gives CDR1 MNHEY, CDR2 SMNVEV (reference sequence). RNA transcripts provided the source from which TCR beta CDR3 regions were amplified. HTBI primers were used for first-round RT-PCR of the TCR CDR3. TCRdb reprocessed the multiplex PCR reads via MiXCR and lists one record per CDR3 protein. Of about 350,000 distinct CDR3 sequences in the sample, roughly 20% were seen once. The sequence derives from a woman between 35 and 50 years old with Graves' ophthalmopathy. The rearrangement links TRBV27 to TRBJ1-2; no definite D call. The sequenced sample consisted of blood. The CDR3 loop is CASRPAPPYGYTF. In DNA form, the CDR3 reads TGTGCCAGCAGGCCGGCACCCCCCTATGGCTACACCTTC.